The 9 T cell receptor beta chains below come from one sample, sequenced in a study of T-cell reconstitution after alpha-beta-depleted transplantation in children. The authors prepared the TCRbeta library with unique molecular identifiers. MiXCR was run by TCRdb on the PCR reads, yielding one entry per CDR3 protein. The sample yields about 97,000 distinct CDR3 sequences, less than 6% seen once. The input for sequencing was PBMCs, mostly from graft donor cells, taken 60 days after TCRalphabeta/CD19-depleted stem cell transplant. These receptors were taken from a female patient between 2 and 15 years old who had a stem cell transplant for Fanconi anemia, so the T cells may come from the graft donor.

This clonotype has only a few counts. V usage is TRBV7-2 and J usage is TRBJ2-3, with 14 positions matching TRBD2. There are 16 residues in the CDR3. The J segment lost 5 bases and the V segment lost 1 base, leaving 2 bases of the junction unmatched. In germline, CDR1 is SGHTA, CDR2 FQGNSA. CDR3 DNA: TGTGCCAGCAGCTTAGGGACTAGCGGGAGGATAGATACGCAGTATTTT. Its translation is CASSLGTSGRIDTQYF.

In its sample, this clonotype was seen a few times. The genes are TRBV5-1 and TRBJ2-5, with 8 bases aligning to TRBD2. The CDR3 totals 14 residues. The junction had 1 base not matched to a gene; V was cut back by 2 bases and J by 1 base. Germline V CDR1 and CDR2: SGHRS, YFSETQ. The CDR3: CASSFGGAQETQYF. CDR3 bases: TGCGCCAGCAGCTTCGGGGGGGCCCAAGAGACCCAGTACTTC.

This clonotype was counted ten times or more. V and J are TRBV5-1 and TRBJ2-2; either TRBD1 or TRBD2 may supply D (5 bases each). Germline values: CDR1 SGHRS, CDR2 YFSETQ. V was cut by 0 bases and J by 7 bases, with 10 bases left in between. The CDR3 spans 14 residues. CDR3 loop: CASSLAGTGGELFF. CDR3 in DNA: TGCGCCAGCAGCTTGGCCGGGACCGGCGGGGAGCTGTTTTTT.

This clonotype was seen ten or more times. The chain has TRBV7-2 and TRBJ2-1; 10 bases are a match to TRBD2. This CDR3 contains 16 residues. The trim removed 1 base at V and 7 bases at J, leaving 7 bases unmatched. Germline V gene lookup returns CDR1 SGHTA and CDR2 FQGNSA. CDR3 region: CASSLVASGSFNEQFF. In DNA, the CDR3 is TGTGCCAGCAGCTTAGTGGCTAGCGGGAGTTTTAATGAGCAGTTCTTC.

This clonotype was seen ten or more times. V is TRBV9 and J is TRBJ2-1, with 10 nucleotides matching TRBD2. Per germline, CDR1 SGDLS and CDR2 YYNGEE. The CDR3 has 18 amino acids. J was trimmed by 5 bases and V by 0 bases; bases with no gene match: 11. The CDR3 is CASSVGPSGRAEDNEQFF. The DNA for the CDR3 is TGTGCCAGCAGCGTAGGGCCCAGCGGGAGGGCTGAGGACAATGAGCAGTTCTTC.

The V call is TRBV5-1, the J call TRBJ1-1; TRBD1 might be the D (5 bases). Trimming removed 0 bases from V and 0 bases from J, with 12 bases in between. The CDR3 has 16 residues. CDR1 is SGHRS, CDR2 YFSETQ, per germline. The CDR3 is CASSLAGTAMNTEAFF. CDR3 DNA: TGCGCCAGCAGCTTGGCCGGGACCGCAATGAACACTGAAGCTTTCTTT. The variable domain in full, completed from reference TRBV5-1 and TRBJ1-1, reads KAGVTQTPRYLIKTRGQQVTLSCSPISGHRSVSWYQQTPGQGLQFLFEYFSETQRNKGNFPGRFSGRQFSNSRSEMNVSTLELGDSALYLCASSLAGTAMNTEAFFGQGTRLTVV.

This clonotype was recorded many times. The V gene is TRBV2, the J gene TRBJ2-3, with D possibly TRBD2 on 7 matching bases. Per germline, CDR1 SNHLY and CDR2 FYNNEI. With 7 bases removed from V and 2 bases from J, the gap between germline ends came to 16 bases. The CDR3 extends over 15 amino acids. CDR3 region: CASIRRGPFTDTQYF. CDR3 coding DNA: TGTGCCAGCATTAGGCGGGGGCCATTCACAGATACGCAGTATTTT.

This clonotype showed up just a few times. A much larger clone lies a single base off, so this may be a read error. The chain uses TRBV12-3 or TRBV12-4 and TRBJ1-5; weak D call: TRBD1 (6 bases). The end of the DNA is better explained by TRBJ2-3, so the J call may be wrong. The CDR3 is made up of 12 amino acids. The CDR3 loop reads CASRQGNQPQYF. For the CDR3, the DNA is TGTGCCAGCAGACAGGGCAATCAGCCCCAGTATTTT.

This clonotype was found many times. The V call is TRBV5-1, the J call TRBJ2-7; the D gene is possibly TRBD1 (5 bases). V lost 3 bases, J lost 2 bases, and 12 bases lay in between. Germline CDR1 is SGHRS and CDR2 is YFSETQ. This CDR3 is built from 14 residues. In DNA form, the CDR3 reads TGCGCCAGCAGCTACTCGACAGATCCCTACGAGCAGTACTTC. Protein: CASSYSTDPYEQYF.